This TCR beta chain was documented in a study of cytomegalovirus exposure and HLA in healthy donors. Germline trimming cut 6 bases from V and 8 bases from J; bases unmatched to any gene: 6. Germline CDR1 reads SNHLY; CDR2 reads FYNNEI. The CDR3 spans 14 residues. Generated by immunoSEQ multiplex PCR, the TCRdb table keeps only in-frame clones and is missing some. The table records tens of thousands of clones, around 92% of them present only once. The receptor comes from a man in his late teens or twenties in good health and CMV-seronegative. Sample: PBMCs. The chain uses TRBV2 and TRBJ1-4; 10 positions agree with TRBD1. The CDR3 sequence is CASRIDRGLEKLFF. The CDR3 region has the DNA TGTGCCAGCAGAATAGACAGGGGGCTAGAAAAACTGTTTTTT.